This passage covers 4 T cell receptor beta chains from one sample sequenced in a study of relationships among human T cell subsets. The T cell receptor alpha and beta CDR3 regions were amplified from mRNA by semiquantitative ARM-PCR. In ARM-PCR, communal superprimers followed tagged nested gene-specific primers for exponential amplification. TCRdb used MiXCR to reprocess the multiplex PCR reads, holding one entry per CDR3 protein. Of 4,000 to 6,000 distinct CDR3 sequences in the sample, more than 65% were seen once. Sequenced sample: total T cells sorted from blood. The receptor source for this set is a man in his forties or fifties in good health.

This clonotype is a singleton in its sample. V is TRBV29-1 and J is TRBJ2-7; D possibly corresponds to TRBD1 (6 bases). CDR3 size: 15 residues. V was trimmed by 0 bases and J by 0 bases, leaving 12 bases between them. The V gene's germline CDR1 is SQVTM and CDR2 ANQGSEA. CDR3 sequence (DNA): TGCAGCGTTGAAGATCGACAGGAAAGCTCCTACGAGCAGTACTTC. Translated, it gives CSVEDRQESSYEQYF.

The CDR3 sequence is CASSGGGRNQPQHF. The CDR3 DNA follows: TGTGCCAGCAGTGGAGGGGGCCGCAATCAGCCCCAGCATTTT. J is TRBJ1-5 and V is TRBV6-5; 7 bases align to TRBD1. The germline CDR1 and CDR2 sequences are MNHEY and SVGAGI. V trimming: 5 bases; J trimming: 2 bases; junction bases outside the gene matches: 3. The CDR3 covers 14 residues.

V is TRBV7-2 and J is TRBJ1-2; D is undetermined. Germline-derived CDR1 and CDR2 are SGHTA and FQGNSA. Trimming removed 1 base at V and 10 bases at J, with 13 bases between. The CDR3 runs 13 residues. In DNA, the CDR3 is TGTGCCAGCAGCTTAGTAGGGAGGTTCGACTACACCTTC. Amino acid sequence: CASSLVGRFDYTF.

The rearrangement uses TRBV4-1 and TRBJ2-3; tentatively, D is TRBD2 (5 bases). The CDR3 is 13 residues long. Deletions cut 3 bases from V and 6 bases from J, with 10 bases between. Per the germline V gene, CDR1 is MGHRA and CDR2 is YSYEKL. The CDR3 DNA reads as TGCGCCAGCAGCCATGGAGGAGCGGATACGCAGTATTTT. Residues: CASSHGGADTQYF.